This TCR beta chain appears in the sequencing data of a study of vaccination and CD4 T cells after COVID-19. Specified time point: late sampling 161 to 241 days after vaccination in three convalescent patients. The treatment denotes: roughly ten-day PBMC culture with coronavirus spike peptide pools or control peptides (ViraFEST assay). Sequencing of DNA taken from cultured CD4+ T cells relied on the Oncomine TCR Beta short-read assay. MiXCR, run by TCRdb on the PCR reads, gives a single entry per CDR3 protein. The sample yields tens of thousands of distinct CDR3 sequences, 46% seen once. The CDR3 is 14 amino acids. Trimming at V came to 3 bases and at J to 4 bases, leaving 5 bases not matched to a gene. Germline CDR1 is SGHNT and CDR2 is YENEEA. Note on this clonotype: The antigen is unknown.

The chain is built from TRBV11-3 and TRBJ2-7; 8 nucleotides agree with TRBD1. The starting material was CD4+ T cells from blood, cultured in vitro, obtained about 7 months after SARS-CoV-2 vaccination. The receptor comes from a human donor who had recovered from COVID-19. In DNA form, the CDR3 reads TGTGCCAGCAGCTTTAGTACAGGGGGGTACGAGCAGTACTTC. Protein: CASSFSTGGYEQYF.